This T cell receptor beta chain was profiled in a study of OX40 agonist ivuxolimab in advanced cancers. Study as a whole: Participants, 75% to 85% male, averaged about 56 years of age, ranging from roughly 20 to 85. Prior therapy, whether anti-PD-1, anti-PD-L1 or anti-CTLA-4, was allowed, and less than 45% had some. General study points: At 0.1 to 3.0 mg/kg, clonal expansion of CD4+ and CD8+ blood T cells had occurred by week 6. The average count of expanded clones was higher among CD8+ T cells than among CD4+.

A note on this clone: The target antigen is unknown.

The germline CDR1 and CDR2 sequences are MDHEN and SYDVKM. The CDR3 runs to 15 residues. The protocol was immunoSEQ multiplex PCR, while the TCRdb copy is restricted to in-frame clones and leaves out a portion. The sample carries some 17,000 clones, around 85% recorded once. The V call is TRBV28, the J call TRBJ2-5, with 7 bases that match TRBD2. The DNA end is a closer match to TRBJ2-7, so the J assignment may be wrong. Specimen: CD4+ or CD8+ T cells sorted from blood, collected in a trial of the OX40 agonist ivuxolimab. The clonotype comes from an adult with an advanced solid tumor such as melanoma, head and neck, liver or kidney cancer. The CDR3: CASSLGGTPSYEQYF. The DNA for the CDR3 is TGTGCCAGCAGTTTGGGAGGGACGCCATCCTACGAGCAGTACTTC.